This T cell receptor (beta chain) was documented in a study of CD8 T cells in ankylosing spondylitis (dated by TCRdb to 2016 to 2017). The study in broad terms: To find TCR variants linked to disease, the study profiled T cell receptor beta repertoires in ankylosing spondylitis patients and healthy donors. In total, the full study cohort was made up of 100 to 140 healthy donors and 25 or so ankylosing spondylitis patients. Samples of peripheral blood were taken, and for ankylosing spondylitis patients, synovial fluid was collected as well.

Sequencing took place on an Illumina HiSeq 2500. TCR beta libraries were prepared by quantitative 5'-RACE with molecular barcodes. As for the original processing: To identify disease-linked TCR variants, a new computational method was used, one built on a probabilistic model of VDJ rearrangement. TCRdb reworked the public reads: Q25 trimming with fastp, MiXCR clone assembly, productive beta chains retained. Each CDR3 protein appears once, grouped with its most common genes and DNA. TCRdb assigned the V and J calls; the authors' analysis was not used. A total of approximately 350,000 distinct CDR3 sequences appear in this sample, roughly 15% of them only once. Clones ranked in the top ten supply 0.85% to 1.4% of the sample. The paper as a whole reports these results and caveats: Some motif variants were previously reported in synovial fluid and blood of reactive arthritis patients, suggesting common disease-initiation mechanisms. According to the report, matched synovial fluid samples from ankylosing spondylitis patients were significantly enriched for the disease-linked clones. The disease-linked clones showed a CD8+ phenotype and occurred at relatively low frequencies in peripheral blood. A TCR beta motif of 8 or 9 highly homologous amino acid variants appeared characteristic of blood from ankylosing spondylitis patients.

The germline V gene supplies CDR1 LGHNA and CDR2 YNFKEQ. The CDR3 runs 14 residues from the cysteine to the phenylalanine. Of the read, only the CDR3 DNA is kept; its 42 bases are in frame from base 1. Cut back by 0 bases and 4 bases, the V and J ends lie 10 bases apart. As concerns this clonotype: Its binding antigen is unknown. Base qualities are not at hand, and no much larger clone is one base apart.

This TCR came from a male donor with ankylosing spondylitis or in good health (not recorded which). Sequences were obtained from blood, either unsorted or a sorted T cell fraction (not recorded which). The rearrangement joined TRBV4-2 to TRBJ2-7, with TRBD1 perhaps the D gene, on 6 matching bases. The encoded CDR3 is CASSQEDRWYEQYF. The nucleotide sequence is TGTGCCAGCAGCCAAGAGGACAGATGGTACGAGCAGTACTTC.